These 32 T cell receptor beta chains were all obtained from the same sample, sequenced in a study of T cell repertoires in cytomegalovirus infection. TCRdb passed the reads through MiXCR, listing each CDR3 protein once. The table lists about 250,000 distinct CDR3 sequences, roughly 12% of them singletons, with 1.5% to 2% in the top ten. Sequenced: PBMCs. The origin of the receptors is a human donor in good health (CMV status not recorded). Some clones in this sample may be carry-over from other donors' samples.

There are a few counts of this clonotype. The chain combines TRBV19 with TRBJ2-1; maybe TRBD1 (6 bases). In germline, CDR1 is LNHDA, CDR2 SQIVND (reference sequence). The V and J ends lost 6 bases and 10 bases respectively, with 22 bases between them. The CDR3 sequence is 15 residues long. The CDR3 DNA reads TGTGCCAGTAGCTCGCAACCTTTACAGGGCCACGAGCAGTTCTTC. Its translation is CASSSQPLQGHEQFF.

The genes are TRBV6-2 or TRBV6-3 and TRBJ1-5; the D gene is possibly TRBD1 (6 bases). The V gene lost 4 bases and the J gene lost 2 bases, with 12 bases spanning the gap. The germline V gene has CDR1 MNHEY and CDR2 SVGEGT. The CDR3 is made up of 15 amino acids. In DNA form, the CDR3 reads TGTGCCAGCAGTTCGACCGGGACACGCAATCAGCCCCAGCATTTT. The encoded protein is CASSSTGTRNQPQHF.

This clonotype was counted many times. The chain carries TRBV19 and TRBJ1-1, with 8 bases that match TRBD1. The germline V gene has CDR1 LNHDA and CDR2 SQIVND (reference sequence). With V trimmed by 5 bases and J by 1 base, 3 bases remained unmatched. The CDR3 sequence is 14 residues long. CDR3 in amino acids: CASSPGGTNTEAFF. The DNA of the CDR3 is TGTGCCAGTAGTCCAGGGGGCACGAACACTGAAGCTTTCTTT.

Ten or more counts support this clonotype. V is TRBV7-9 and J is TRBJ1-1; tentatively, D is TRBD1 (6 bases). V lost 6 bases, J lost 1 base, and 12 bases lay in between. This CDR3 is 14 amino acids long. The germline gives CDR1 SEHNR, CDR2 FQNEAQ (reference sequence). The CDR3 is CASRMTGTNTEAFF. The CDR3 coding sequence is TGTGCCAGCAGGATGACAGGAACGAACACTGAAGCTTTCTTT.

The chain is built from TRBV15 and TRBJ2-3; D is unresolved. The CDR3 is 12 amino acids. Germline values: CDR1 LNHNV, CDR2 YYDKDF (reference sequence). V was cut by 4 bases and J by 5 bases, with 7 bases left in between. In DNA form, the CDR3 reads TGTGCCACCAGCACTATCCGAGATACGCAGTATTTT. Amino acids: CATSTIRDTQYF.

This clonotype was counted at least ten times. The CDR3 DNA reads TGTGCCAGCAGAGAGCGGGGGACAGATACGCAGTATTTT. Amino acid sequence: CASRERGTDTQYF. V and J are TRBV7-2 and TRBJ2-3; TRBD2 agrees at 8 bases. Per germline, CDR1 SGHTA and CDR2 FQGNSA. The CDR3 has 13 amino acids. J lost 3 bases, V lost 6 bases, and 2 bases had no gene match.

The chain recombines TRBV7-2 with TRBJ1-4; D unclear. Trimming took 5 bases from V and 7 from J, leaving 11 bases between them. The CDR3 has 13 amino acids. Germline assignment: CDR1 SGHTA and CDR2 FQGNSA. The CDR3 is CASSRSGGEKLFF. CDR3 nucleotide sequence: TGTGCCAGCAGCCGCAGCGGTGGTGAAAAACTGTTTTTT.

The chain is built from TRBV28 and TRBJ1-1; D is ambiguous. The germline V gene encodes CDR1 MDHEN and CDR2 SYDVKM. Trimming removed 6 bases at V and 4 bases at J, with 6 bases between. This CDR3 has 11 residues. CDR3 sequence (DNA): TGTGCCAGCAGAGTGGGCACTGAAGCTTTCTTT. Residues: CASRVGTEAFF.

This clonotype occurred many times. CDR3 coding DNA: TGTGCCAGTTCTTCGACCAGGGGCGTGTATACTGAAGCTTTCTTT. The encoded protein is CASSSTRGVYTEAFF. The gene calls are TRBV19 and TRBJ1-1, with TRBD1 as a possible D gene (6 bases). The CDR3 is 15 residues long. V lost 8 bases, J lost 5 bases, and 21 bases lay in between. Germline V gene lookup returns CDR1 LNHDA and CDR2 SQIVND (reference sequence). The full variable domain, in which reference TRBV19 and TRBJ1-1 provide the parts outside the CDR3, is DGGITQSPKYLFRKEGQNVTLSCEQNLNHDAMYWYRQDPGQGLRLIYYSQIVNDFQKGDIAEGYSVSREKKESFPLTVTSAQKNPTAFYLCASSSTRGVYTEAFFGQGTRLTVV.

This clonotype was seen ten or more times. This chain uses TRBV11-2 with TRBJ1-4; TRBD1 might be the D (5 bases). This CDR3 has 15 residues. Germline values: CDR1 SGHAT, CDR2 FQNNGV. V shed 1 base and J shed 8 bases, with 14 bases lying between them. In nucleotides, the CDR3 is TGTGCCAGCAGCTTAGTTGCAGGGATAGAAGAAAAACTGTTTTTT. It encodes CASSLVAGIEEKLFF.

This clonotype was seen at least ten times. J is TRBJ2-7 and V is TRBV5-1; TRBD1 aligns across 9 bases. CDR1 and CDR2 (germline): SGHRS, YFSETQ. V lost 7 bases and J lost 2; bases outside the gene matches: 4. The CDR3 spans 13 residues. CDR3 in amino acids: CASSGQGTYEQYF. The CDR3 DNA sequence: TGCGCCAGCTCCGGACAGGGGACCTACGAGCAGTACTTC. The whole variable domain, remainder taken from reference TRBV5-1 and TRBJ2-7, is KAGVTQTPRYLIKTRGQQVTLSCSPISGHRSVSWYQQTPGQGLQFLFEYFSETQRNKGNFPGRFSGRQFSNSRSEMNVSTLELGDSALYLCASSGQGTYEQYFGPGTRLTVT.

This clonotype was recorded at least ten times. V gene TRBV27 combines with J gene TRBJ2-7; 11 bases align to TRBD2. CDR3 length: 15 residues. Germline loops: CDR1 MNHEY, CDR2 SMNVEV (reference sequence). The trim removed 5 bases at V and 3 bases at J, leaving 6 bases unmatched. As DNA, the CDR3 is TGTGCCAGCAGTCGCCCGGGACTAGCGGACTACGAGCAGTACTTC. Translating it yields CASSRPGLADYEQYF.

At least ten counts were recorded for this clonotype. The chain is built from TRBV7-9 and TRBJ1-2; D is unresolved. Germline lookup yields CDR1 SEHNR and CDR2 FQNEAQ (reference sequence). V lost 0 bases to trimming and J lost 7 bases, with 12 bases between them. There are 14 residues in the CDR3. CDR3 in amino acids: CASSLASGSSGYTF. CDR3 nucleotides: TGTGCCAGCAGCTTAGCATCGGGGTCGAGTGGCTACACCTTC.

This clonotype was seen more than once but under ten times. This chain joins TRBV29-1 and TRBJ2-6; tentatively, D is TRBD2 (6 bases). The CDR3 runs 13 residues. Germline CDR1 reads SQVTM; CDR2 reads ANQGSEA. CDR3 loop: CSAGGSGANVLTF. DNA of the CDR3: TGCAGTGCCGGGGGCTCTGGGGCCAACGTCCTGACTTTC.

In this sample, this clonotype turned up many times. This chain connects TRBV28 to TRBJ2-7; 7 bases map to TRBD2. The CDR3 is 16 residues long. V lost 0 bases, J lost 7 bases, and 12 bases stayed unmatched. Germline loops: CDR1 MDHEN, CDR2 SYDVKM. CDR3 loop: CASSLWASGLIGEQYF. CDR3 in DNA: TGTGCCAGCAGTTTATGGGCTAGCGGATTAATTGGGGAGCAGTACTTC.

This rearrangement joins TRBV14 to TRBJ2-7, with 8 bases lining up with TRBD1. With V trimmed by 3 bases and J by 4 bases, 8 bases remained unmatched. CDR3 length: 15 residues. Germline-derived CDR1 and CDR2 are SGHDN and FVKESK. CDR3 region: CASSHRFRGRYEQYF. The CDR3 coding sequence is TGTGCCAGCAGCCACCGATTCAGGGGGCGTTACGAGCAGTACTTC.

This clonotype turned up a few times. The CDR3 here is CASSYNHEQYF. CDR3 sequence (DNA): TGTGCCAGCAGTTATAACCACGAGCAGTACTTC. This chain links TRBV12-3 or TRBV12-4 with TRBJ2-7; D unresolved. The V end lost 4 bases, the J end lost 5 bases, and 6 bases lay between the germline ends. The CDR3 is 11 amino acids.

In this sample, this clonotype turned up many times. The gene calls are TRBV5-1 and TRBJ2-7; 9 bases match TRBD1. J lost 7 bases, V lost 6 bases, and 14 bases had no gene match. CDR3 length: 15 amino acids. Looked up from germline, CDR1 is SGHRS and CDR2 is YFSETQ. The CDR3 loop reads CASTPTGTGLEEQYF. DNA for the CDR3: TGCGCCAGCACCCCTACCGGGACAGGGCTCGAGGAGCAGTACTTC.

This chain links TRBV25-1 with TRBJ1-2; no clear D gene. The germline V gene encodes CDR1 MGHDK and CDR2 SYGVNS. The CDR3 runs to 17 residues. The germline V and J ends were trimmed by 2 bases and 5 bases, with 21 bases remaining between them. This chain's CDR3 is CASSEPGRQSNFYGYTF. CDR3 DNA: TGTGCCAGCAGTGAACCAGGACGTCAGTCCAACTTTTATGGCTACACCTTC.

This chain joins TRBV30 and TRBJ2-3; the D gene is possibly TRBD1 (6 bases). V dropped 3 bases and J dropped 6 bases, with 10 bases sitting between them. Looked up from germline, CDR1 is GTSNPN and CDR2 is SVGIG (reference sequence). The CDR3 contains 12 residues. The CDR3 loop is CAWSGQRDTQYF. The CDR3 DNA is TGTGCCTGGAGCGGACAGAGGGATACGCAGTATTTT.

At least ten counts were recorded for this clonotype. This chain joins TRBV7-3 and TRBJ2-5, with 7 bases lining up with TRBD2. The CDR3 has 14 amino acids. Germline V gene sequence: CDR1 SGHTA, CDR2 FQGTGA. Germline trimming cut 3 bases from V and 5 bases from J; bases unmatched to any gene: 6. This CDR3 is CASSFGGSGETQYF. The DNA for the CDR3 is TGTGCCAGCAGCTTCGGCGGGAGTGGTGAGACCCAGTACTTC.

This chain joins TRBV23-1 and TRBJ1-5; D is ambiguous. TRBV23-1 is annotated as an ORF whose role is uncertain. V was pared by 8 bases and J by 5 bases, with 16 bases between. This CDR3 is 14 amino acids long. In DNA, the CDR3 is TGCGCCAGCGGGATCCCATGGGGAGATCAGCCCCAGCATTTT. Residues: CASGIPWGDQPQHF.

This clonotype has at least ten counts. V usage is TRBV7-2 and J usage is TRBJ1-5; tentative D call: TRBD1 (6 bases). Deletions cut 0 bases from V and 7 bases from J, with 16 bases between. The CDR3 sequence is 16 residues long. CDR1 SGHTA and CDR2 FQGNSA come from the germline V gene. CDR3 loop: CASSLAGGGKGQPQHF. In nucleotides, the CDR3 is TGTGCCAGCAGCTTAGCGGGAGGGGGGAAAGGCCAGCCCCAGCATTTT.

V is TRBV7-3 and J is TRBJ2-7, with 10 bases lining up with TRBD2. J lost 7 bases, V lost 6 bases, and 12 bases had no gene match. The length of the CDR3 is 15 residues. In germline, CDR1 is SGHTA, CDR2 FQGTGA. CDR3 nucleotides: TGTGCCAGCAGACGCCTAGCGGGGGCCCCCGGGGAGCAGTACTTC. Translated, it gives CASRRLAGAPGEQYF.

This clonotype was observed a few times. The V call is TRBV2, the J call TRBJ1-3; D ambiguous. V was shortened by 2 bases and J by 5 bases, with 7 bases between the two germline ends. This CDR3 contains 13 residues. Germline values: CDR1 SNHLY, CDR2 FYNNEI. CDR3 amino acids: CASSEQKRNTIYF. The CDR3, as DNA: TGTGCCAGCAGTGAACAGAAACGAAACACCATATATTTT. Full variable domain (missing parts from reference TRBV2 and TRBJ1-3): EPEVTQTPSHQVTQMGQEVILRCVPISNHLYFYWYRQILGQKVEFLVSFYNNEISEKSEIFDDQFSVERPDGSNFTLKIRSTKLEDSAMYFCASSEQKRNTIYFGEGSWLTVV.

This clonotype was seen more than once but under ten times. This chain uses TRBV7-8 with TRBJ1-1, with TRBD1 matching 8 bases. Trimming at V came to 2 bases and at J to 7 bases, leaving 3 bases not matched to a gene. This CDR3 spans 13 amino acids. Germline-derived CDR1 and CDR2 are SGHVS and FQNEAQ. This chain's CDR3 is CASSLYDRGEAFF. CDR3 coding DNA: TGTGCCAGCAGCTTATATGACAGGGGTGAAGCTTTCTTT. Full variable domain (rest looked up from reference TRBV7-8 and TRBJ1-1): GAGVSQSPRYKVAKRGQDVALRCDPISGHVSLFWYQQALGQGPEFLTYFQNEAQLDKSGLPSDRFFAERPEGSVSTLKIQRTQQEDSAVYLCASSLYDRGEAFFGQGTRLTVV.

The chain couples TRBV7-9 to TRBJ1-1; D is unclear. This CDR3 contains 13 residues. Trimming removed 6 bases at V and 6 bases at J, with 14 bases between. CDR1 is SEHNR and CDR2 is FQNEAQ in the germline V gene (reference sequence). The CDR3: CASRNELTAEAFF. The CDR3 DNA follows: TGTGCCAGCAGGAATGAGTTAACCGCTGAAGCTTTCTTT.

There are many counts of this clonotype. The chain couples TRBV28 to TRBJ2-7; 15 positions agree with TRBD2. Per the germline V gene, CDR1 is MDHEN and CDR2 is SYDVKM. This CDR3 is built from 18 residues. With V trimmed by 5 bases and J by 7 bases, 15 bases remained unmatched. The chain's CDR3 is CASSTSAPGLAGGGEQYF. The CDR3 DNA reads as TGTGCCAGCAGTACATCCGCTCCGGGACTAGCGGGAGGAGGGGAGCAGTACTTC.

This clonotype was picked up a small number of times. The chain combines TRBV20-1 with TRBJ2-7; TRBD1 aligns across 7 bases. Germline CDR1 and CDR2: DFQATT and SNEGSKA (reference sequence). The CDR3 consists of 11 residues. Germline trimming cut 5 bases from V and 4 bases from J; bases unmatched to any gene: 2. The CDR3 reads CSAFRGYEQYF. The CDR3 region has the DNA TGCAGTGCTTTCAGGGGGTACGAGCAGTACTTC.

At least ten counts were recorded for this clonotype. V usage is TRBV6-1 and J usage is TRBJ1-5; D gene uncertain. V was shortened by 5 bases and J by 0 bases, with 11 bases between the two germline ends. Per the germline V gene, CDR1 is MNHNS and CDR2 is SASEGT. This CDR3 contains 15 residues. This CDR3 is CASSHVTASNQPQHF. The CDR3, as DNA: TGTGCCAGCAGTCACGTCACAGCTAGCAATCAGCCCCAGCATTTT.

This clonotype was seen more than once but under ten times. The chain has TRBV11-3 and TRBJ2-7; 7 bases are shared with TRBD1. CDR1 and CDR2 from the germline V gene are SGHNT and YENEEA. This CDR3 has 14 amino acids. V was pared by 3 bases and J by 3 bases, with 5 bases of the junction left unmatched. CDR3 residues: CASSLTGMFYEQYF. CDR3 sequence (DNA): TGTGCCAGCAGCTTGACAGGGATGTTCTACGAGCAGTACTTC.

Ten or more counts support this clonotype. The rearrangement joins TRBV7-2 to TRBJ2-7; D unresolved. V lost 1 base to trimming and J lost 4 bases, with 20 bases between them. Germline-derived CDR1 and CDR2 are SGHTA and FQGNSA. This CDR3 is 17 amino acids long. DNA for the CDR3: TGTGCCAGCAGCTTAGAGGCAGCCTACACCTTCAAATACGAGCAGTACTTC. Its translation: CASSLEAAYTFKYEQYF.